This TCR beta chain is from a study of a mutant IDH1 vaccine in newly diagnosed glioma. Sample time point: week 23, last vaccination. The content of each vaccine dose was 300 ug of mutant IDH1 20-mer peptide, and topical imiquimod accompanied it. Profiling relied on immunoSEQ multiplex PCR, and the TCRdb table lists in-frame clones only, not all of them. The sample has tens of thousands of clones, roughly 81% seen once. As concerns this clone: Its specificity is not known.

V gave up 3 bases and J gave up 6 bases, with 11 bases separating them. The CDR3 has 13 residues. CDR1 SGHTA and CDR2 FQGNSA come from the germline V gene. The sample was PBMCs, taken from a glioma patient whose treatment included an IDH1 peptide vaccine. This receptor was taken from a middle-aged man with glioma. The genes are TRBV7-2 and TRBJ2-5; no reliable D call. The CDR3 region has the DNA TGTGCCAGCAGCTTCCAGGTCCTGAAGACCCAGTACTTC. Its translation: CASSFQVLKTQYF. Full variable domain (remainder filled in from reference TRBV7-2 and TRBJ2-5): GAGVSQSPSNKVTEKGKDVELRCDPISGHTALYWYRQSLGQGLEFLIYFQGNSAPDKSGLPSDRFSAERTGGSVSTLTIQRTQQEDSAVYLCASSFQVLKTQYFGPGTRLLVL.